This T cell receptor beta chain originates from a study of technical replicates of blood from several donors. CDR1 MDHEN and CDR2 SYDVKM come from the germline V gene. The CDR3 has 15 amino acids. V lost 4 bases and J 1 base, leaving 14 bases between the germline ends. Clones were read by immunoSEQ multiplex PCR, and TCRdb kept only the in-frame ones, dropping some. The sample carries about 69,000 clones, about 87% recorded once. Sequencing used PBMCs. The clonotype comes from a human donor in good health. Some clones in this sample may be carry-over from other donors' samples. The chain uses TRBV28 and TRBJ2-7; TRBD1 is a possible D gene (6 bases). This chain's CDR3 is CASSSLRGKSYEQYF. The CDR3 DNA reads TGTGCCAGCAGTTCTTTGAGGGGGAAGTCCTACGAGCAGTACTTC.